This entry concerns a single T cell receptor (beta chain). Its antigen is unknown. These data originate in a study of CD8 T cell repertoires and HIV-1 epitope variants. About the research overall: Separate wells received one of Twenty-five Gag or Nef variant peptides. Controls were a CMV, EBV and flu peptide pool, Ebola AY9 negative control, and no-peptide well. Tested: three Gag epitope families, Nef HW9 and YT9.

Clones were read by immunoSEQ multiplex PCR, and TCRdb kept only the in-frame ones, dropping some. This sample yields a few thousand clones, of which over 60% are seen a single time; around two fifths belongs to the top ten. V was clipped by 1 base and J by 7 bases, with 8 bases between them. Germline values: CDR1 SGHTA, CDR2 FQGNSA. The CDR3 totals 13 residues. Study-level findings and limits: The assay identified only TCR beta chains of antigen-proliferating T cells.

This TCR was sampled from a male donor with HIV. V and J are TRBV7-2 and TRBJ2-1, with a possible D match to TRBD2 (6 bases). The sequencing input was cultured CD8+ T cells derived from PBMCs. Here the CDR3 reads CASSLGGENEQFF. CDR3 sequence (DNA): TGTGCCAGCAGCTTAGGCGGGGAAAATGAGCAGTTCTTC.